This T cell receptor (beta chain) was sequenced during a study of beta chain features in type 1 diabetes. Overall study context: Cells sorted and examined across all samples totaled roughly 100,000,000. Study-wide results and limits: Type 1 diabetes patients had fewer VDJ junction insertions and more deletions. Patients with Type 1 diabetes showed moderately but significantly shorter TCRB CDR3s in all four CD4+ subsets.

This clone was counted a few times. Antigen specificity is unknown. Reverse transcribing all isolated RNA meant expressed TCRB transcripts were sequenced. Profiled with immunoSEQ multiplex PCR; TCRdb holds only in-frame clones, not every one. The data show about 640,000 clones, 12% seen once. Germline values: CDR1 SEHNR, CDR2 FQNEAQ (reference sequence). This CDR3 is built from 13 residues. Trimming took 2 bases from V and 10 from J, leaving 12 bases between them. Sequencing was performed on naive CD4+ T cells from blood. This chain joins TRBV7-9 and TRBJ2-1; D not resolved. The origin of this receptor is a man between 25 and 39 years old with type 1 diabetes. The CDR3 reads CASSLTSGTEQFF. DNA of the CDR3: TGTGCCAGCAGCTTAACTTCTGGAACAGAGCAGTTCTTC.